One TCR beta chain is described in this entry. Its specificity is not known. Building the TCR beta libraries relied on iRepertoire HTBI primers, and CDR3 regions underwent Arm-PCR. TCRdb reprocessed the multiplex PCR reads with MiXCR, giving one entry per CDR3 protein. This sample has approximately 690,000 distinct CDR3 sequences; around 32% occur once, and the top ten carry around 42%. The CDR3 is 14 residues long. The germline V and J ends were trimmed by 1 base and 5 bases, with 8 bases remaining between them. Germline V gene data show CDR1 as MGHRA and CDR2 as YSYEKL. This specimen comes from a study of regulatory T cells in long-lasting Graves disease. Findings and caveats of the study: Persistent patients shared 2,500 to 3,000 public clonotypes among themselves. Newly diagnosed patients shared fewer, at roughly 970. Results may be inaccurate due to the small sample size. Segments TRBV28, TRBJ1-2 and TRBJ2-5 showed preferential usage in persistent disease.

As for time point: persistent/refractory GD, antithyroid drugs over 5 years with positive TRAb. The authors made the TCR library using RNA they extracted from PBMCs. American Thyroid Association guidelines were used to diagnose Graves' disease. The sequence was obtained from a female donor with Graves disease. The V call is TRBV4-1, the J call TRBJ2-2; no clear D. The source material was peripheral blood mononuclear cells (PBMCs), sampled when the disease was refractory, from a patient treated with antithyroid drugs. CDR3 sequence reads: CASSQVGRTGELFF. CDR3 DNA sequence: TGCGCCAGCAGCCAAGTCGGAAGAACCGGGGAGCTGTTTTTT.